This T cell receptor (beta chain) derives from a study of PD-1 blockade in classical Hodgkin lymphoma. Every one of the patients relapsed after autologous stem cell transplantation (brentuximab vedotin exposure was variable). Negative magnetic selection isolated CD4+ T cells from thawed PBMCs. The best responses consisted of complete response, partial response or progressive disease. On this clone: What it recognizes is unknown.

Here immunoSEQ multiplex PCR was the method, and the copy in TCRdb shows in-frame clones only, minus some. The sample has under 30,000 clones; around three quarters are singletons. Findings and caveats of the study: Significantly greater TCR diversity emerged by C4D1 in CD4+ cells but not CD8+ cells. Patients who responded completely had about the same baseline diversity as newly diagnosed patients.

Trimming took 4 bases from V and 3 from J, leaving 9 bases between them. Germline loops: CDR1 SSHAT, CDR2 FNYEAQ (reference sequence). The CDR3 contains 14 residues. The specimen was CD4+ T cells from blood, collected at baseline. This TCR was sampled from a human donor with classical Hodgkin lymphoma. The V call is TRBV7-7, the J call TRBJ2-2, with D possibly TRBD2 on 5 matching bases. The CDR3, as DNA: TGTGCCAGCAGCTCCGCCGGGGACACCGGGGAGCTGTTTTTT. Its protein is CASSSAGDTGELFF.